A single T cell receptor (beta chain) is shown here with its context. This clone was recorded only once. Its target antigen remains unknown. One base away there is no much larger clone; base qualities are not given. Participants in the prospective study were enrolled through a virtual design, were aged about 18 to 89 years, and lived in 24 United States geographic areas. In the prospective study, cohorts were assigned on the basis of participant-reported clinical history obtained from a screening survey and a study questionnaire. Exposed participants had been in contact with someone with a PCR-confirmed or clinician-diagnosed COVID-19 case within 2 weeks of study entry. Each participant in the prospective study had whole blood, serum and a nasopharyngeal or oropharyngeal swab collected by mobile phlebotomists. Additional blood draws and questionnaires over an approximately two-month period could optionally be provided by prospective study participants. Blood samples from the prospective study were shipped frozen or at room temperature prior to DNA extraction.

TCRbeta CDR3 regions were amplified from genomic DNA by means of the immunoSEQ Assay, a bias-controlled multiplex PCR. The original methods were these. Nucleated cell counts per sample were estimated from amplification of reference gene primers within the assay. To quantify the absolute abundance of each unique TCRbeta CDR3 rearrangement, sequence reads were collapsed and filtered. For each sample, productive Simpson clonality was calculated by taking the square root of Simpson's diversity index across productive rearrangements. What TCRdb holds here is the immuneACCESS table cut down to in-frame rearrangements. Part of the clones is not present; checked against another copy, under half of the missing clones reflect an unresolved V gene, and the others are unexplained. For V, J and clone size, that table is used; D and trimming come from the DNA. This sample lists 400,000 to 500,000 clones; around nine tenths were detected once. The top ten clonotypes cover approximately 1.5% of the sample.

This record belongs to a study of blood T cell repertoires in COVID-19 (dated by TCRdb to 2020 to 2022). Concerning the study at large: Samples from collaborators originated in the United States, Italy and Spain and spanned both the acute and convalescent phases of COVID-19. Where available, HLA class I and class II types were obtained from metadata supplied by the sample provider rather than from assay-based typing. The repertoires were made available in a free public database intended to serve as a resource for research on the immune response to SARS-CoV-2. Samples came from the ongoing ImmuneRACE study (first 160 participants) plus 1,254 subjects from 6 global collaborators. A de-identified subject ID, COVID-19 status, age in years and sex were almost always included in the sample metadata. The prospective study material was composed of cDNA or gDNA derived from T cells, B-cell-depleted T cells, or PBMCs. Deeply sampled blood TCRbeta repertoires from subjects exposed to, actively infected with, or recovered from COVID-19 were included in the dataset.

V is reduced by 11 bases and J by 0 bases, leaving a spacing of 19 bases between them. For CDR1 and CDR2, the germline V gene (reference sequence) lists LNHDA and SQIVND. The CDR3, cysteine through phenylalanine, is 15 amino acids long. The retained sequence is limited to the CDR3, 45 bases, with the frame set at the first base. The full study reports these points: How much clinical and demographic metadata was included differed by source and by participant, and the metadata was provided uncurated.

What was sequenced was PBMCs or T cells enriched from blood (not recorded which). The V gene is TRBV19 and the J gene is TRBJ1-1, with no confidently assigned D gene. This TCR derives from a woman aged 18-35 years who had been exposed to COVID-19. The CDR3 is CAAVKIGVVNTEAFF. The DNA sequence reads TGTGCCGCAGTCAAAATCGGGGTGGTGAACACTGAAGCTTTCTTT.